This paragraph reports one T cell receptor (beta chain). This clone was found once. Its antigen specificity is not known. No base quality values were provided; no much bigger clone lies one nucleotide off. This entry comes from a study of Tregs in tolerant kidney transplant recipients (dated by TCRdb to the late 2010s). A note on the overall study: Related donors were used in the transplants with nonmyeloablative bone marrow transplantation, and mixed chimerism was transient in the human trials. The study applied TCRbeta sequencing to find donor-specific regulatory T cells before combined kidney and bone marrow transplantation and then followed those same cells after transplant.

V loses 6 bases at its end and J loses 1 base; junction bases beyond the gene matches: 5. Including cysteine and phenylalanine, the CDR3 has 14 amino acids. Only the CDR3 part of the read is kept: 42 bases, read in frame from the first base. The germline V gene yields SNHLY for CDR1 and FYNNEI for CDR2. What the time point label conveys for this sample: blood sample drawn before combined kidney and bone marrow transplant. Thawed PBMCs were FACS-sorted into unstimulated Tregs (CD4+CD25+CD127-), CD4+ non-Tregs (CD4+CD25-), CD4 cells and CD8 cells. The patients were a handful of recipients of combined kidney and bone marrow transplants from the ITN036ST trial, and samples were available only from these trial subjects. Healthy control blood was separated into PBMCs by Ficoll density gradient and cryopreserved, and patient PBMCs were collected both before and after transplant. Study-level results and caveats: The study was limited by small patient numbers, and the findings need validation in larger populations and under other immunosuppression protocols. Biological reproducibility was not directly assessed, although technical replication error appeared to be minimal. Expanding Tregs with activated donor B cells appeared to identify the most biologically relevant and donor-specific TCRbeta repertoire. For some patients, the PCR primers changed as time went on, which meant samples from those patients could not be compared with one another at the nucleotide level. Donor-specific Treg expansion was found to exceed global Treg expansion in tolerant patients, suggesting antigen-driven rather than nonspecific expansion.

For TCRbeta CDR3 sequencing, genomic DNA was extracted from sorted cells using the QIAGEN DNeasy Blood and Tissue Kit. High-throughput TCRbeta CDR3 sequencing, including PCR amplification with bias correction and internal controls, was performed commercially through immunoSEQ. On the authors' methods: Unique productive TCRbeta sequences were defined by CDR3 nucleotide sequence where primers matched, otherwise by CDR3 amino acid sequence with Vbeta and Jbeta genes. To correct for sorting error, sequences found in more than one sorted population at a frequency ratio of 2:1 or less were discarded, and the remaining shared sequences were assigned to the population with the higher frequency. A sequence counted as donor-reactive if, in CFSE-low cells, the sequence had a frequency of at least 0.01% and was expanded at least 5-fold compared with unstimulated cells. Jensen-Shannon divergence, calculated on the top 100 TCRbeta sequences ranked by frequency, was used to quantify repertoire divergence. When a sample had multiple sequencing runs, each run was corrected for sorting error separately and the runs were then pooled. TCRdb took over this immuneACCESS table, retaining in-frame rearrangements with V and J assigned. Such tables are incomplete; in checked studies, under half of the missing clones stem from an unresolved V gene, and the remainder is unexplained. From that table come the V and J calls and clone size; the DNA was used to work out D and trimming. This sample comprises 100,000 to 130,000 clones, 90% of them detected only once. Approximately 0.34% of the sample goes to the ten largest clones.

The sample consisted of CD4+ T cells from blood, taken before the transplant. The receptor comes from a human donor who received a combined kidney and bone marrow transplant. Recombination joined TRBV2 with TRBJ2-5; the junction holds 7 bases that match TRBD1. The DNA sequence follows: TGTGCCAGCAGCCGAGGGACAGCCCAAGAGACCCAGTACTTC. Its coded protein is CASSRGTAQETQYF.